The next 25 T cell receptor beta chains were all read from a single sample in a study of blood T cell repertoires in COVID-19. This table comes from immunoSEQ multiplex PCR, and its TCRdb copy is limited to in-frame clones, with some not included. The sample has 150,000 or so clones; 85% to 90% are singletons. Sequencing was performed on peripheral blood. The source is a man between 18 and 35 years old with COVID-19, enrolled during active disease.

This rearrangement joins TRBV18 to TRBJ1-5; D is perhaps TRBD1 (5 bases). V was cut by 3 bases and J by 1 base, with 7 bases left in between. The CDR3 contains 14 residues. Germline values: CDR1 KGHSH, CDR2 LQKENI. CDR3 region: CASSPGGSNQPQHF. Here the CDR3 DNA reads TGTGCCAGCTCACCTGGGGGGAGCAATCAGCCCCAGCATTTT.

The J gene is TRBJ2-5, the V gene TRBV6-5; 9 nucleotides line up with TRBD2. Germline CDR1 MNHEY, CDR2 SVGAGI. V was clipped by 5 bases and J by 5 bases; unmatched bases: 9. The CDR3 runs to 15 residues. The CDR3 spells CASSQRGDLRETQYF. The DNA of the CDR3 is TGTGCCAGCAGTCAGCGGGGGGACCTCCGGGAGACCCAGTACTTC.

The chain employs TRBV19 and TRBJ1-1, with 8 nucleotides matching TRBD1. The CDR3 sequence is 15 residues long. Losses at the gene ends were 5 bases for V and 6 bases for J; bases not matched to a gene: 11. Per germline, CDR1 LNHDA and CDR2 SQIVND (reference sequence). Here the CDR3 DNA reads TGTGCCAGTAGTTCGCAGACAGGGGCAAGGGCTGAAGCTTTCTTT. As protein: CASSSQTGARAEAFF.

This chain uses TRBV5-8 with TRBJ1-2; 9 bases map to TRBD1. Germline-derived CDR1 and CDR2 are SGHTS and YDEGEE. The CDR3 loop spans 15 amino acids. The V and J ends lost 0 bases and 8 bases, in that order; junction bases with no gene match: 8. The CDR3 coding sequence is TGTGCCAGCAGCTTGGGGGGACAGGGCCTCCGGGGCTACACCTTC. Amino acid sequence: CASSLGGQGLRGYTF.

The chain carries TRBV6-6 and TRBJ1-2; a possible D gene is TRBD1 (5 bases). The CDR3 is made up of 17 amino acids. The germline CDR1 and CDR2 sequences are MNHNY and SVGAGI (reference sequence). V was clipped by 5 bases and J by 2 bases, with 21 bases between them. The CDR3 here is CASSQTGPRGGNYGYTF. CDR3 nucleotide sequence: TGTGCCAGCAGTCAAACCGGCCCCCGGGGGGGGAACTATGGCTACACCTTC.

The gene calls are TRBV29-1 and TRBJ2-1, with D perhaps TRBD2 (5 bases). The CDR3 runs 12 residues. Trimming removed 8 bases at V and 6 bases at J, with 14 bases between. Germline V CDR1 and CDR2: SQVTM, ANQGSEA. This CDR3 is CSTERGVNEQFF. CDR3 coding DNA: TGCAGCACTGAACGGGGAGTCAATGAGCAGTTCTTC.

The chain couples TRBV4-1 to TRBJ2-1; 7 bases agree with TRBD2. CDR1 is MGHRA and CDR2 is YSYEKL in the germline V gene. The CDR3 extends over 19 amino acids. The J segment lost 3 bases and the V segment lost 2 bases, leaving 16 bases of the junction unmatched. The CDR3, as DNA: TGCGCCAGCAGCCAAATAAAATGGTCGCGGGAGTCTATCTACAATGAGCAGTTCTTC. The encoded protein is CASSQIKWSRESIYNEQFF.

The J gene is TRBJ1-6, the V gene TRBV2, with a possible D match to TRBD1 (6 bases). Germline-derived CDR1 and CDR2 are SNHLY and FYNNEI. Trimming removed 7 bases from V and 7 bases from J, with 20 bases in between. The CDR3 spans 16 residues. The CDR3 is CASIGNPGQTNSPLHF. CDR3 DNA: TGTGCCAGCATTGGGAACCCCGGACAGACGAATTCACCCCTCCACTTT.

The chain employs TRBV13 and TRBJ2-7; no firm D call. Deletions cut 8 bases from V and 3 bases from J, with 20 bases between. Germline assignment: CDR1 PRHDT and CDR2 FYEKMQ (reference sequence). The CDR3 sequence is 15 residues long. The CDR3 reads CASAIEEATVYEQYF. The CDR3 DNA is TGTGCCAGCGCTATCGAAGAAGCTACGGTCTACGAGCAGTACTTC.

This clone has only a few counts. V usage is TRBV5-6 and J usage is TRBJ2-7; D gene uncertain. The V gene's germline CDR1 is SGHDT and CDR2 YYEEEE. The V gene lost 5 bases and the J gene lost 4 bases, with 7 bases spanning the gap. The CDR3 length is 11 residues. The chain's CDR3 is CASSKEYEQYF. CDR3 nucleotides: TGTGCCAGCAGTAAGGAGTACGAGCAGTACTTC. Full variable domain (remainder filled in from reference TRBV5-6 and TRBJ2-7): DAGVTQSPTHLIKTRGQQVTLRCSPKSGHDTVSWYQQALGQGPQFIFQYYEEEERQRGNFPDRFSGHQFPNYSSELNVNALLLGDSALYLCASSKEYEQYFGPGTRLTVT.

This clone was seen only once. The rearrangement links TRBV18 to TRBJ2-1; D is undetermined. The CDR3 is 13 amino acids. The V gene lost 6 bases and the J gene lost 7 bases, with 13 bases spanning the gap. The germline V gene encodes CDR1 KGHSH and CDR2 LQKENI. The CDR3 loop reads CASSTAGVNEQFF. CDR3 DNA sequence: TGTGCCAGCTCTACCGCCGGTGTGAATGAGCAGTTCTTC.

The CDR3 sequence is CASSSGPGSSTNEKLFF. The CDR3 bases are TGTGCCAGCAGCAGCGGACCCGGATCTTCAACTAATGAAAAACTGTTTTTT. The rearrangement links TRBV5-6 to TRBJ1-4; D is unclear. V lost 4 bases to trimming and J lost 0 bases, with 16 bases between them. Germline V lookup: CDR1 SGHDT, CDR2 YYEEEE. There are 17 residues in the CDR3.

CDR3 region: CASSSRRRGGANTEAFF. For the CDR3, the DNA is TGCGCCAGCAGCTCGCGACGAAGGGGGGGCGCAAACACTGAAGCTTTCTTT. The chain links TRBV5-1 to TRBJ1-1, with D tentatively TRBD1 (6 bases). Germline V gene lookup returns CDR1 SGHRS and CDR2 YFSETQ. Between the trimmed V and J ends, which lost 3 bases and 2 bases, there was a span of 20 bases. CDR3 length: 17 residues.

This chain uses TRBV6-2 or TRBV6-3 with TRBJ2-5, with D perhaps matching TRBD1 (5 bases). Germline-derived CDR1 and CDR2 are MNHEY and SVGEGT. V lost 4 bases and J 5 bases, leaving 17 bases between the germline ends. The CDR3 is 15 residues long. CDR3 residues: CASSFTTALGETQYF. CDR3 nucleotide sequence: TGTGCCAGCAGTTTTACGACAGCCTTAGGGGAGACCCAGTACTTC.

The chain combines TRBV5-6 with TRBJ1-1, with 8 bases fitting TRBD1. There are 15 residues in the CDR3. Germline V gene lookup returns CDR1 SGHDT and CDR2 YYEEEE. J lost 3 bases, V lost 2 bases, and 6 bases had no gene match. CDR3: CASSFLQGGYTEAFF. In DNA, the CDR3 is TGTGCCAGCAGCTTCCTACAGGGGGGATACACTGAAGCTTTCTTT. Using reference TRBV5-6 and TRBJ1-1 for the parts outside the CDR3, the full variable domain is DAGVTQSPTHLIKTRGQQVTLRCSPKSGHDTVSWYQQALGQGPQFIFQYYEEEERQRGNFPDRFSGHQFPNYSSELNVNALLLGDSALYLCASSFLQGGYTEAFFGQGTRLTVV.

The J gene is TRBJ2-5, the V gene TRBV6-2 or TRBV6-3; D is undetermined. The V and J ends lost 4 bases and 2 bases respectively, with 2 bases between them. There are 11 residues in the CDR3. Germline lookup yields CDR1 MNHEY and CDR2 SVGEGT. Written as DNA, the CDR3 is TGTGCCAGCAGTTCACAAGAGACCCAGTACTTC. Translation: CASSSQETQYF.

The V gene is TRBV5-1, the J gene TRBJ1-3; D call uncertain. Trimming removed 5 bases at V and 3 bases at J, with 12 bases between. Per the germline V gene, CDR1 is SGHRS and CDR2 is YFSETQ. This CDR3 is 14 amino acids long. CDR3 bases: TGCGCCAGCAGAATGGGAGTAGGTGGAAACACCATATATTTT. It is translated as CASRMGVGGNTIYF. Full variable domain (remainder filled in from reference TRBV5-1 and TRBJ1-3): KAGVTQTPRYLIKTRGQQVTLSCSPISGHRSVSWYQQTPGQGLQFLFEYFSETQRNKGNFPGRFSGRQFSNSRSEMNVSTLELGDSALYLCASRMGVGGNTIYFGEGSWLTVV.

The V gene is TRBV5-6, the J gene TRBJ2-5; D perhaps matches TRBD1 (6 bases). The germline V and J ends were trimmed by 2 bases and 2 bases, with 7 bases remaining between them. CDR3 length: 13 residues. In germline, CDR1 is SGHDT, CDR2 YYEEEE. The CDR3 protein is CASSFDRQETQYF. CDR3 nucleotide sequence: TGTGCCAGCAGCTTTGACAGGCAAGAGACCCAGTACTTC.

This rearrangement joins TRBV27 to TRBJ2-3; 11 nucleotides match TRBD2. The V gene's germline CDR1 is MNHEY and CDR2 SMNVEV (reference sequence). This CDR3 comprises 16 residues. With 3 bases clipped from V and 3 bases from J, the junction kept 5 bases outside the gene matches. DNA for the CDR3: TGTGCCAGCAGTTTTCAACTAGCGGGGGATACAGATACGCAGTATTTT. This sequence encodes CASSFQLAGDTDTQYF.

CDR3 sequence reads: CASTLGEFSYNEQFF. The CDR3 DNA sequence: TGTGCCAGCACCCTCGGGGAGTTCTCCTACAATGAGCAGTTCTTC. The V and J genes are TRBV9 and TRBJ2-1; D is possibly TRBD2 (5 bases). Germline V gives CDR1 SGDLS, CDR2 YYNGEE. The V gene lost 6 bases and the J gene lost 0 bases, with 13 bases spanning the gap. The CDR3 runs to 15 residues.

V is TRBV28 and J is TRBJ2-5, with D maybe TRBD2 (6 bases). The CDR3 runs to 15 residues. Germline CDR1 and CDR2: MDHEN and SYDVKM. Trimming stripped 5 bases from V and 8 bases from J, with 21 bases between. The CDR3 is CASSVGSRGIGTQYF. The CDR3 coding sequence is TGTGCCAGCAGTGTAGGATCCCGGGGGATAGGAACCCAGTACTTC.

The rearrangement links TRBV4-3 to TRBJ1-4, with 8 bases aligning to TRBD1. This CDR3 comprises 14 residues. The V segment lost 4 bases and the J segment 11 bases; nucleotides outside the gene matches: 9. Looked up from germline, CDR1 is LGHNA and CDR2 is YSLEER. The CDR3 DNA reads TGCGCCAGCAGCCCCGGGACAGGCGTTGGGAAACTGTTTTTT. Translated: CASSPGTGVGKLFF.

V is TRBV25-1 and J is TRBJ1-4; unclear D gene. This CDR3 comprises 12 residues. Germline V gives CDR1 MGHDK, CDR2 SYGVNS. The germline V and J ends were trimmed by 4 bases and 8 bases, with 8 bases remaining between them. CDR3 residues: CASSGVTEKLFF. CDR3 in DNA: TGTGCCAGCAGTGGCGTCACCGAAAAACTGTTTTTT. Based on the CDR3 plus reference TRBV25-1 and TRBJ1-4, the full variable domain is EADIYQTPRYLVIGTGKKITLECSQTMGHDKMYWYQQDPGMELHLIHYSYGVNSTEKGDLSSESTVSRIRTEHFPLTLESARPSHTSQYLCASSGVTEKLFFGSGTQLSVL.

The DNA for the CDR3 is TGTGCCAGCAGTTACGGGGGAGGTGGCTACACCTTC. This gives the protein CASSYGGGGYTF. This sequence joins TRBV12-3 or TRBV12-4 and TRBJ1-2, with D possibly being TRBD1 (5 bases). The CDR3 totals 12 residues. V lost 4 bases and J 7 bases, leaving 10 bases between the germline ends.

The DNA for the CDR3 is TGTGCCAGCAGCTTAGGCCGGAGAGACAATGAGCAGTTCTTC. Translation gives CASSLGRRDNEQFF. The chain carries TRBV13 and TRBJ2-1; D unclear. The CDR3 extends over 14 amino acids. The V gene lost 0 bases and the J gene lost 5 bases, with 8 bases spanning the gap. Per germline, CDR1 PRHDT and CDR2 FYEKMQ (reference sequence). Full variable domain (missing parts from reference TRBV13 and TRBJ2-1): AAGVIQSPRHLIKEKRETATLKCYPIPRHDTVYWYQQGPGQDPQFLISFYEKMQSDKGSIPDRFSAQQFSDYHSELNMSSLELGDSALYFCASSLGRRDNEQFFGPGTRLTVL.